Described below is a single T cell receptor beta chain sequence and its context. Its matching antigen is unknown. TCRdb redid the calling of the RT-PCR reads with MiXCR, one entry per CDR3 protein. The repertoire holds 700,000 to 900,000 distinct CDR3 sequences, with over 20% as singletons. This sample was included in a study of response to subunit inactivated influenza vaccine. Broader study findings: Authors proposed each seasonal influenza vaccination draws in few new T cells.

Trimming took off 7 bases at V and 0 bases at J, with 13 bases between the two ends. The CDR3 runs to 15 residues. Germline V CDR1 and CDR2: KGHSH, LQKENI. The genes are TRBV18 and TRBJ2-1, with a possible D match to TRBD2 (6 bases). Source: PBMCs from blood, taken more than 4 days after vaccination. This sequence originates from a man aged 45 to 65 who received an inactivated influenza vaccine. CDR3 sequence (DNA): TGTGCCAGCTGGGTCCTAGCGACCTCCTACAATGAGCAGTTCTTC. Its translation: CASWVLATSYNEQFF. Supplemented by reference TRBV18 and TRBJ2-1, the full variable domain reads NAGVMQNPRHLVRRRGQEARLRCSPMKGHSHVYWYRQLPEEGLKFMVYLQKENIIDESGMPKERFSAEFPKEGPSILRIQQVVRGDSAAYFCASWVLATSYNEQFFGPGTRLTVL.